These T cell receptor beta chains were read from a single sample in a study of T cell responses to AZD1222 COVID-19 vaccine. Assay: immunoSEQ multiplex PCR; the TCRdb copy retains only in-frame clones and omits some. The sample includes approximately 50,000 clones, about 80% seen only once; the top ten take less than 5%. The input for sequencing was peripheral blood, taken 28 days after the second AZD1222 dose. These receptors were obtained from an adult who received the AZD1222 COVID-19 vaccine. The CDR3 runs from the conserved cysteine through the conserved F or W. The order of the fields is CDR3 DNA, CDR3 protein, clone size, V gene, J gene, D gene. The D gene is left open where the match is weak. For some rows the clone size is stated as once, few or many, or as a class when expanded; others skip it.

TGTGCCAGCAGTTTCCAGGGGGCCCATGGCTACACCTTC	CASSFQGAHGYTF	few	TRBV28	TRBJ1-2	TRBD1
TGTGCCAGTAGTACCTGGACTAGCCCCACAGATACGCAGTATTTT	CASSTWTSPTDTQYF	NA	TRBV19	TRBJ2-3	TRBD2
TGTGCCGGCGCTGGGGGAGCGATGAACACTGAAGCTTTCTTT	CAGAGGAMNTEAFF	NA	TRBV28	TRBJ1-1	NA
TGTGCCAGCCAGGGGAACTATGGCTACACCTTC	CASQGNYGYTF	NA	TRBV6-6	TRBJ1-2	NA
TGTGCCAGCGAAGGCGCTGGGGGCTACACCTTC	CASEGAGGYTF	few	TRBV27	TRBJ1-2	NA
TGTGCCACAATACAGGGGGCGTACTACAATGAGCAGTTCTTC	CATIQGAYYNEQFF	NA	TRBV28	TRBJ2-1	TRBD1
TGCGCCAGCAGCCCGGGGGGGACTAGCGGGAGTAATGAGCAGTTCTTC	CASSPGGTSGSNEQFF	once	TRBV5-1	TRBJ2-1	TRBD2
TGTGCCAGCAGTTCCCCTAGCGGGCGCTCCTACAATGAGCAGTTCTTC	CASSSPSGRSYNEQFF	once	TRBV28	TRBJ2-1	TRBD2
TGTGCCAGCAGCGTAGACGGGGGGAAGAATTCACCCCTCCACTTT	CASSVDGGKNSPLHF	once	TRBV9	TRBJ1-6	NA
TGTGCCATCAGCGGGACAGGCCAAAGGACTGGGTACCAAGAGACCCAGTACTTC	CAISGTGQRTGYQETQYF	few	TRBV10-3	TRBJ2-5	TRBD1
TGTGCCAGCAGCTTCAGGGGAATGGATGAAAAACTGTTTTTT	CASSFRGMDEKLFF	NA	TRBV6-5	TRBJ1-4	NA
TGTGCCAGCAGCGTAACCAGGGATAATTCACCCCTCCACTTT	CASSVTRDNSPLHF	few	TRBV9	TRBJ1-6	NA
TGCGCCAGCAGCTTGGAAGGGATGTGGGAGCTGTTTTTT	CASSLEGMWELFF	NA	TRBV5-1	TRBJ2-2	NA
TGTGCCAGCAGCCACCCTAAGCGGGGACGCAACTACAATGAGCAGTTCTTC	CASSHPKRGRNYNEQFF	NA	TRBV4-2	TRBJ2-1	TRBD2
TGTGCCAGTAAAGCAGGGGGGGTGAACACTGAAGCTTTCTTT	CASKAGGVNTEAFF	NA	TRBV19	TRBJ1-1	TRBD1
TGTGCCAGCAGCTTAGATGAGGCGGTTGGAAACACCATATATTTT	CASSLDEAVGNTIYF	few	TRBV11-2	TRBJ1-3	NA
TGTGCCAGTAGTTTCCGAATACAGGGGAGTCAGCCCCAGCATTTT	CASSFRIQGSQPQHF	once	TRBV19	TRBJ1-5	TRBD1
TGCGCCAGCAGCGATCTACAGGGGGCGTTCGGCTACACCTTC	CASSDLQGAFGYTF	NA	TRBV4-1	TRBJ1-2	TRBD1
TGTGCCAGCAGTGAAGTCGGCAGTAAGAACACTGAAGCTTTCTTT	CASSEVGSKNTEAFF	NA	TRBV6-1	TRBJ1-1	NA
TGTGCCAGCAGCCGTTTTAGAGATACGCAGTATTTT	CASSRFRDTQYF	NA	TRBV3-1/TRBV3-2	TRBJ2-3	NA
TGTGCCAGCAGCTTAGCGTTGACAGATGGCTACACCTTC	CASSLALTDGYTF	few	TRBV7-9	TRBJ1-2	NA
TGTGCCAGCTCACCAATCACAGAGTACTATGGCTACACCTTC	CASSPITEYYGYTF	NA	TRBV18	TRBJ1-2	NA